This T cell receptor (beta chain) was documented in a study of cytomegalovirus exposure and HLA in healthy donors. Findings of the study overall: An ancestry cluster, one associated with Asian ancestry, reportedly showed fewer N-insertions than the approximately 670-donor mean in a later analysis. Among CMV-associated TCR beta chains, most appeared HLA-restricted in a later analysis. Associated with cytomegalovirus, according to the listing, were 150 to 200 TCR beta chains.

Vbeta (60) and Jbeta (13) primers were used in the PCR. TCRdb's copy holds only in-frame clones and misses some; the assay was immunoSEQ multiplex PCR. Of around 86,000 clones in the sample, 75% to 80% were seen once. Notes on this clone: The antigen remains undetermined.

Germline values: CDR1 GTSNPN, CDR2 SVGIG (reference sequence). J gave up 5 bases and V 8 bases, and 9 bases lay outside the gene matches. CDR3 size: 13 residues. The rearrangement uses TRBV30 and TRBJ2-5, with TRBD1 identical over 9 bases. The sequence derives from a female donor in good health and CMV-seronegative. The sample consisted of PBMCs. The CDR3 protein is CAAKQGAGETQYF. The DNA of the CDR3 is TGTGCCGCCAAACAGGGGGCAGGGGAGACCCAGTACTTC.